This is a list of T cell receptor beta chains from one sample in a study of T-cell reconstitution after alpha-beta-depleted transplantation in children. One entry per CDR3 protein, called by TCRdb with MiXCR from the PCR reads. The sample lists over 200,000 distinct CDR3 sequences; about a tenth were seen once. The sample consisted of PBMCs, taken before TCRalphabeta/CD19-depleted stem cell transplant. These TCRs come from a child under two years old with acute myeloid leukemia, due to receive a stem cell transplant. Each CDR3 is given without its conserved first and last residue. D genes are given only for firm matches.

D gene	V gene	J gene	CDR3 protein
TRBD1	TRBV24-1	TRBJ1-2	ATSELDRADGYT
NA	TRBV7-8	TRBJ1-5	ASSLSSRDQPQH
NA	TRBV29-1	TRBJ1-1	SVKTETLGAF
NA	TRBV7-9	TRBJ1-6	ASSLMDGNSPLH
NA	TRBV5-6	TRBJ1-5	ASSLARGFNSNQPQH
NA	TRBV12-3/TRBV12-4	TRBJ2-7	ASSLGEQLSYEQY
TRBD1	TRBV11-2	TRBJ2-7	ASSLFDPGTGVDEQY
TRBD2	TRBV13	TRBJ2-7	ASSNSRDGGIEQY
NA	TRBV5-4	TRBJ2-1	ASSYTGAAYNEQF
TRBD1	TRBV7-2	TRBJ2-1	ASRTGSNEQF
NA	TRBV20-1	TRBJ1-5	SARWDVSNQPQH
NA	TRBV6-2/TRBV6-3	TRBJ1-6	ASKGQGNSPLH
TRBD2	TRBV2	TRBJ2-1	ASRPGTSGYNEQF
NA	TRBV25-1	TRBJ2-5	ASSEWQGRETQY
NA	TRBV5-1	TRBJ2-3	ASTTSSSTDTQY
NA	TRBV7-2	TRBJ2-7	ASSLGGTYYYEQY
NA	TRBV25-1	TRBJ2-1	ASSEYPGQTYNEQF
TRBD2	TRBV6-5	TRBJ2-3	ASSYRGGGTDTQY
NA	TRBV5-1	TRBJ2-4	ASSFTPTRGAYQLNIQY
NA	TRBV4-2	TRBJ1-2	ASSQRLRGADNGYT
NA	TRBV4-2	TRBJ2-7	ASSQSGAGYEQY
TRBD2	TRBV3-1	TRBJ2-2	ASCQETSGRFTGELF
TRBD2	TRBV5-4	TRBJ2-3	ASSPGTSGFRTDTQY
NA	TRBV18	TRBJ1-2	ASSPREGSYT
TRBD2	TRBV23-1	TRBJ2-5	ASSQSGREVGETQY
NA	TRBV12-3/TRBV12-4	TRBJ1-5	ASRAGGQPQH
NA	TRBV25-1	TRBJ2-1	ASSDPPSGGGSYNEQF
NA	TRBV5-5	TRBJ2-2	ASSWYTGDTGELF
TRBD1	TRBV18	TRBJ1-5	ASSPGTGVNQPQH
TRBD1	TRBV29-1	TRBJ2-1	SVVGTGYNEQF
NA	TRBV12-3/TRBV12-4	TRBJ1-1	ASSPPGPNTEAF
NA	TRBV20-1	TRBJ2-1	SASGGPAFNEQF